The rows below give T cell receptor beta chains drawn from one sample of a study of cytomegalovirus exposure and HLA in healthy donors. The method was immunoSEQ multiplex PCR; TCRdb's version includes in-frame clones alone and lacks a portion of them. The sample carries 240,000 or so clones, 82% recorded once. The material sequenced was PBMCs. These receptors were collected from a woman in her thirties or forties in good health and CMV-seropositive. CDR3s include the opening cysteine and the closing phenylalanine or tryptophan. Fields, in order: V gene, clone size, J gene, D gene, CDR3 DNA, CDR3 protein. D genes are given only for firm matches. Some rows mark clone size as missing; the rest say once, few, many or name a class of expanded clone.

TRBV7-9	-	TRBJ1-1	-	TGTGCCAGCAGCTTAGGGAGGGGGGGGCGGAACACTGAAGCTTTCTTT	CASSLGRGGRNTEAFF
TRBV7-9	-	TRBJ2-7	TRBD1	TGTGCCAGCAGCTTAGGATCAGGGGGACGCCTCGAGCAGTACTTC	CASSLGSGGRLEQYF
TRBV6-5	-	TRBJ1-6	-	TGTGCCAGCAGTAGGGAGGGGGTTGGGAATTCACCCCTCCACTTT	CASSREGVGNSPLHF
TRBV7-2	-	TRBJ2-7	-	TGTGCCAGCAGAGAAACCACACCATCCTACGAGCAGTACTTC	CASRETTPSYEQYF
TRBV19	-	TRBJ1-2	TRBD1	TGTGCCAGTAGCAGGGACAGGTTGGAGGGCTACACCTTC	CASSRDRLEGYTF
TRBV30	-	TRBJ2-7	-	TGTGCCTATGTGACAGGGACTAGGCCTTACGAGCAGTACTTC	CAYVTGTRPYEQYF
TRBV7-9	-	TRBJ2-3	-	TGTGCCAGCAGCTTAGCGGTTAGGCAGGGTACGCAGTATTTT	CASSLAVRQGTQYF
TRBV7-2	-	TRBJ1-1	TRBD1	TGTGCCAGCAGCTTAGTAAAGGACAGGGCCGCTTTCTTT	CASSLVKDRAAFF
TRBV7-2	-	TRBJ2-1	-	TGTGCCAGCAGCTTATGGGCGGGCCCCTACAATGAGCAGTTCTTC	CASSLWAGPYNEQFF
TRBV9	-	TRBJ2-1	-	TGTGCCAGCAGCCCCCCCTGGAGCTCCTACAATGAGCAGTTCTTC	CASSPPWSSYNEQFF
TRBV6-6	once	TRBJ1-1	-	TGTGCCAGCAGTTCTGCACGGACAGTTGAAGCTTTCTTT	CASSSARTVEAFF
TRBV12-5	-	TRBJ1-2	TRBD1	TGTGCTAGTGGTCTCGGACAGGGGGCTAACACCTTC	CASGLGQGANTF
TRBV5-1	-	TRBJ2-7	-	TGCGCCAGCAGCTTGGGTGCAGGGGTCTACGAGCAGTACTTC	CASSLGAGVYEQYF
TRBV6-5	-	TRBJ2-5	TRBD1	TGTGCCAGCAGTGCTAGGGGGACAGGGGGAAAGACCCAGTACTTC	CASSARGTGGKTQYF
TRBV2	-	TRBJ1-5	-	TGTGCCAGCAGTGAACAGGAACAGGTAAAACAGCCCCAGCATTTT	CASSEQEQVKQPQHF
TRBV5-1	-	TRBJ1-2	-	TGCGACGGGGGAGGCCTGCTCTTC	CDGGGLLF
TRBV5-4	-	TRBJ1-2	-	TGTGCCAGCAGCTTGGATTTGTCGGAGTTAGAAGGCTACACCTTC	CASSLDLSELEGYTF
TRBV7-9	-	TRBJ1-2	TRBD1	TGTGCCAGCAGCTTAGAAGGTGACAGGGCGGGCTATGGCTACACCTTC	CASSLEGDRAGYGYTF
TRBV4-1	once	TRBJ1-2	TRBD1	TGCGCCAGCAGCCAAGATCGGAACGGACAGGTGCTCTTCTATGGCTACACCTTC	CASSQDRNGQVLFYGYTF
TRBV4-2	-	TRBJ1-2	-	TGTGCCAGCAGCGGAGGGAGTCCGGGCTATGGCTACACCTTC	CASSGGSPGYGYTF
TRBV7-2	-	TRBJ2-7	-	TGTGCCAGCACCGTACAGGGATTCACCTACGAGCAGTACTTC	CASTVQGFTYEQYF
TRBV4-3	-	TRBJ2-5	TRBD2	TGCGCCAGCAGCCAGGGCCTAGCGGGGGGGCTAGAGACCCAGTACTTC	CASSQGLAGGLETQYF
TRBV2	-	TRBJ2-7	-	TGTGCCAGCAGGGGGCTGTTCTACGAGCAGTACTTC	CASRGLFYEQYF
TRBV30	-	TRBJ1-1	-	TGTGCCTGGAGTGTACTGGTGAACACTGAAGCTTTCTTT	CAWSVLVNTEAFF
TRBV10-1	-	TRBJ2-5	TRBD2	TGCGCCAGCAGTGAAACGCTAGCGGGACCAGAGACCCAGTACTTC	CASSETLAGPETQYF
TRBV19	-	TRBJ2-3	-	TGTGCCAGTAGTATAGCTGAGGATACGCAGTATTTT	CASSIAEDTQYF